The present TCR beta chain was sequenced within a study of blood T cell repertoires in COVID-19. Study in general: Samples representing acute and convalescent COVID-19 were sourced from the United States, Italy and Spain. T cells, B-cell-depleted T cells, or PBMCs provided the cDNA or gDNA that served as material.

Authors' analysis steps: Estimated nucleated cell counts came from reference gene primer amplification. TCRdb's copy holds only in-frame clones and misses some; the assay was immunoSEQ multiplex PCR. D and trimming come from the DNA, and the V and J calls and clone size come from that table. This table holds about 61,000 clones, approximately 86% found once. CDR3 length equals 16 residues. Germline values: CDR1 SGHNT, CDR2 YYREEE (reference sequence). J gave up 0 bases and V 0 bases, and 6 bases lay outside the gene matches. The receptor was derived from a woman older than 75 with active COVID-19. The genes are TRBV5-4 and TRBJ2-7; 7 bases are a match to TRBD2. The sequencing sample was made of peripheral blood. Here the CDR3 reads CASSLEGGGSSYEQYF. The CDR3 nucleotides are TGTGCCAGCAGCTTGGAAGGCGGGGGTAGCTCCTACGAGCAGTACTTC.